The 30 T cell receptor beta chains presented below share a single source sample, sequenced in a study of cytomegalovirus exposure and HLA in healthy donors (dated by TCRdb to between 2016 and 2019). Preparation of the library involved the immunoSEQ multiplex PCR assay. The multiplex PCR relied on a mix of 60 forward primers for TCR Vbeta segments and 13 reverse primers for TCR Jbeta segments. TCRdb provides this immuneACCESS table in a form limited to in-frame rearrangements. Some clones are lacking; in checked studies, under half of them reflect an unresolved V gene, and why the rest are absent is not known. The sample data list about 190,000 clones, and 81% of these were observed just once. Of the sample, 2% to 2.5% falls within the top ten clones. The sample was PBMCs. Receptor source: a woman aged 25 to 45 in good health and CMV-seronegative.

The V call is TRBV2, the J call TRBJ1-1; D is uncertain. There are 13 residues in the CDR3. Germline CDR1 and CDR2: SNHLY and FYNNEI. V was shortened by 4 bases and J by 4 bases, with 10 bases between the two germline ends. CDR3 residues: CASSGVGVTEAFF. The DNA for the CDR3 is TGTGCCAGCAGTGGGGTCGGGGTCACTGAAGCTTTCTTT.

In nucleotides, the CDR3 is TGTGCCAGTAGTATGGGCCGAGAGCAGTACTTC. Amino acids: CASSMGREQYF. The chain combines TRBV19 with TRBJ2-7; D remains unclear. V dropped 3 bases and J dropped 7 bases, with 7 bases sitting between them. Germline CDR1 LNHDA, CDR2 SQIVND (reference sequence). The CDR3 loop spans 11 amino acids.

In DNA, the CDR3 is TGTGCCAGCAGCCGGGGGGACAAGATTAGCACAGATACGCAGTATTTT. Its protein is CASSRGDKISTDTQYF. The chain recombines TRBV7-2 with TRBJ2-3; D is perhaps TRBD2 (7 bases). Trimming pared 5 bases from V and 0 bases from J, leaving 15 bases between. CDR3 size: 16 residues. In germline, CDR1 is SGHTA, CDR2 FQGNSA. The entire variable domain, with the rest obtained from reference TRBV7-2 and TRBJ2-3, is as follows: GAGVSQSPSNKVTEKGKDVELRCDPISGHTALYWYRQSLGQGLEFLIYFQGNSAPDKSGLPSDRFSAERTGGSVSTLTIQRTQQEDSAVYLCASSRGDKISTDTQYFGPGTRLTVL.

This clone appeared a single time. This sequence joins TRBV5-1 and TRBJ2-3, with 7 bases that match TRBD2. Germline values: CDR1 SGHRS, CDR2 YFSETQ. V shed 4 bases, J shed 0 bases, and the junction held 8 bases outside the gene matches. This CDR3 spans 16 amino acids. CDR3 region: CASSGGGDLSTDTQYF. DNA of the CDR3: TGCGCCAGCAGCGGGGGGGGAGATCTTAGCACAGATACGCAGTATTTT.

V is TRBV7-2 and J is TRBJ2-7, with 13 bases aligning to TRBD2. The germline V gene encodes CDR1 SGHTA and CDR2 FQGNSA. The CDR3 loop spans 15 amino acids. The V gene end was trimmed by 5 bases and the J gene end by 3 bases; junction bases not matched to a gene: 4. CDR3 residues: CASSTSGGAIYEQYF. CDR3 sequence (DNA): TGTGCCAGCAGCACTAGCGGGGGGGCTATCTACGAGCAGTACTTC.

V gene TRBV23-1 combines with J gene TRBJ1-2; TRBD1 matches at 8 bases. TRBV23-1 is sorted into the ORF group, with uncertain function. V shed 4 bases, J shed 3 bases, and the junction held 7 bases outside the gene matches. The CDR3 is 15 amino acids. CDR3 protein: CASSPDRGRDYGYTF. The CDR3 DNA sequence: TGCGCCAGCAGTCCTGACAGGGGTAGGGACTATGGCTACACCTTC.

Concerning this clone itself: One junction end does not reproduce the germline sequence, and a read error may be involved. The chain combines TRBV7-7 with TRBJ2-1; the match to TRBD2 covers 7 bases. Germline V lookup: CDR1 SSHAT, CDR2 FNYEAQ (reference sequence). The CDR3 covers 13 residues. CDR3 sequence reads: CASSFTSDNEQFF. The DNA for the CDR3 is TGTGCTAGCAGCTTTACTAGCGACAATGAGCAGTTCTTC. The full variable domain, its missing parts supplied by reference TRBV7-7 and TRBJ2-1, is GAGVSQSPRYKVTKRGQDVTLRCDPISSHATLYWYQQALGQGPEFLTYFNYEAQPDKSGLPSDRFSAERPEGSISTLTIQRTEQRDSAMYRCASSFTSDNEQFFGPGTRLTVL.

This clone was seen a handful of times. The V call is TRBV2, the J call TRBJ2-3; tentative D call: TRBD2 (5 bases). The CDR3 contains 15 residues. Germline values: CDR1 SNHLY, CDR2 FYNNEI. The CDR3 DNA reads TGTGCTCTCCCCCCTCCAGGACTGATCACAGATACGCAGTATTTT. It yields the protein CALPPPGLITDTQYF.

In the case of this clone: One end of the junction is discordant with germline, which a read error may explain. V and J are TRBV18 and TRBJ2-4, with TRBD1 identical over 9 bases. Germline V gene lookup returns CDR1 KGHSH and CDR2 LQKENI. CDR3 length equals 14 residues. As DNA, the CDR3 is TGTGCCAGCTCGCCCGGGACAGGGAAAAACAGTCAGTACTTC. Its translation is CASSPGTGKNSQYF.

This chain's CDR3 is CASSTSGLAGGYEQYF. CDR3 DNA sequence: TGTGCCAGTAGTACCTCGGGACTAGCGGGAGGGTACGAGCAGTACTTC. The chain has TRBV19 and TRBJ2-7; 16 bases align to TRBD2. The germline V gene encodes CDR1 LNHDA and CDR2 SQIVND (reference sequence). The CDR3 totals 16 residues. Trimming at V came to 4 bases and at J to 4 bases, leaving 4 bases not matched to a gene.

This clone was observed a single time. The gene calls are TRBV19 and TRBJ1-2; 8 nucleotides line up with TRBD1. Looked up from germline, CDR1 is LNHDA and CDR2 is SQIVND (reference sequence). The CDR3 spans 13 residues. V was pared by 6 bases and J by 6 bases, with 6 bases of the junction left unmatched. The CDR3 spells CASRMTGENGYTF. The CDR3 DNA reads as TGTGCCAGTAGAATGACAGGGGAAAATGGCTACACCTTC.

CDR3 in DNA: TGTGCCAGCAGCCAAGATCAGGGGGCACTGGGAGAAGCTTTCTTT. Translation gives CASSQDQGALGEAFF. The J gene is TRBJ1-1, the V gene TRBV4-2; 8 bases line up with TRBD1. The CDR3 runs 15 residues. The germline CDR1 and CDR2 sequences are LGHNA and YNFKEQ. With V trimmed by 0 bases and J by 8 bases, 8 bases remained unmatched.

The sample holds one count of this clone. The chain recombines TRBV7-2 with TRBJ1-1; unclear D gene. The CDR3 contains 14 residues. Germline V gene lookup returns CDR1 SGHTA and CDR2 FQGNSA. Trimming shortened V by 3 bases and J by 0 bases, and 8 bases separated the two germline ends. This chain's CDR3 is CASSFRIMNTEAFF. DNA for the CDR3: TGTGCCAGCAGCTTCAGGATCATGAACACTGAAGCTTTCTTT.

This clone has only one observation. The CDR3 region has the DNA TGTGCCTCACAAGGGACAGGGTCCGTATCCCCCTACGAGCAGTACTTC. Its translation: CASQGTGSVSPYEQYF. The rearrangement joins TRBV7-9 to TRBJ2-7; 9 bases fit TRBD1. The CDR3 is made up of 16 amino acids. Trimming removed 11 bases from V and 2 bases from J; junction bases left unmatched: 16. CDR1 is SEHNR and CDR2 is FQNEAQ in the germline V gene (reference sequence).

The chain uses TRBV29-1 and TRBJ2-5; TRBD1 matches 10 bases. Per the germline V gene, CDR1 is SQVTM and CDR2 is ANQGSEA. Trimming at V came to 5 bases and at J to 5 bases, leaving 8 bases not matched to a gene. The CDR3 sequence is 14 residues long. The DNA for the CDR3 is TGCAGCGTTTCGGGACAGGGGTTGGGGGAGACCCAGTACTTC. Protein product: CSVSGQGLGETQYF.

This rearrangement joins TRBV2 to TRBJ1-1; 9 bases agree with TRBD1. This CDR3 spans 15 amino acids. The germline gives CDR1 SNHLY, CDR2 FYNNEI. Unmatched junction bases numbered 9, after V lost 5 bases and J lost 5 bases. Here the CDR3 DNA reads TGTGCCAGCAGTATACAGGGGGCGGGCGGGACTGAAGCTTTCTTT. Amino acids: CASSIQGAGGTEAFF. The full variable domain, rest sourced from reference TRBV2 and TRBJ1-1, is EPEVTQTPSHQVTQMGQEVILRCVPISNHLYFYWYRQILGQKVEFLVSFYNNEISEKSEIFDDQFSVERPDGSNFTLKIRSTKLEDSAMYFCASSIQGAGGTEAFFGQGTRLTVV.

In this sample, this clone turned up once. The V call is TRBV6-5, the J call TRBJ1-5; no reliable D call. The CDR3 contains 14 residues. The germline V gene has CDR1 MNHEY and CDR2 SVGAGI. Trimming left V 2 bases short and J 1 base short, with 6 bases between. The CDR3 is CASSYGQSNQPQHF. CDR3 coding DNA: TGTGCCAGCAGTTACGGTCAGAGCAATCAGCCCCAGCATTTT.

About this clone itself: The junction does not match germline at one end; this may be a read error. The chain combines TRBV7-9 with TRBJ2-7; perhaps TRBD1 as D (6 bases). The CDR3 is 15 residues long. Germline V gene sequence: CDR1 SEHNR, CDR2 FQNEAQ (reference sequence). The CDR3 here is CSSSSPGTTTYEQYF. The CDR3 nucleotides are TGTTCCAGCAGCTCTCCCGGGACAACAACCTACGAGCAGTACTTC. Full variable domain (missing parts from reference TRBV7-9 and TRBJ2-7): DTGVSQNPRHKITKRGQNVTFRCDPISEHNRLYWYRQTLGQGPEFLTYFQNEAQLEKSRLLSDRFSAERPKGSFSTLEIQRTEQGDSAMYLCSSSSPGTTTYEQYFGPGTRLTVT.

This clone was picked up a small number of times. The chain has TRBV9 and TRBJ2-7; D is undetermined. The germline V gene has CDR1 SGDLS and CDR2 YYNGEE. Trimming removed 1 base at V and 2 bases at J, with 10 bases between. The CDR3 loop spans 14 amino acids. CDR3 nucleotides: TGTGCCAGCAGCGTATCCCCCTCCCCCTACGAGCAGTACTTC. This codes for CASSVSPSPYEQYF.

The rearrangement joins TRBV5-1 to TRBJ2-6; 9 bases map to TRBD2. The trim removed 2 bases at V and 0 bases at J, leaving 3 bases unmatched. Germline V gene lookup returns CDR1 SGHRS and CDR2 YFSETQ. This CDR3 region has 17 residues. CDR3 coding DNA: TGCGCCAGCAGCTTACTAGCGGGCCTCTCTGGGGCCAACGTCCTGACTTTC. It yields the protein CASSLLAGLSGANVLTF.

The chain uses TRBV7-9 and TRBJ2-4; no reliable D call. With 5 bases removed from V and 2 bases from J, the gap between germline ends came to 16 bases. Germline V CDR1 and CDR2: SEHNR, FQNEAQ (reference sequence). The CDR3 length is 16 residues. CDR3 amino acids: CASSPRSPSTKNIQYF. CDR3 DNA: TGTGCCAGCAGCCCTCGGAGTCCAAGCACCAAAAACATTCAGTACTTC.

The CDR3 sequence: CASSFTSGGTQETQYF. CDR3 coding DNA: TGCGCCAGCAGCTTCACTAGCGGGGGGACCCAAGAGACCCAGTACTTC. The chain links TRBV5-1 to TRBJ2-5, with 12 positions matching TRBD2. The CDR3 runs 16 residues. Germline V gene lookup returns CDR1 SGHRS and CDR2 YFSETQ. Trimming cost V 2 bases and J 1 base; bases outside gene matches: 3.

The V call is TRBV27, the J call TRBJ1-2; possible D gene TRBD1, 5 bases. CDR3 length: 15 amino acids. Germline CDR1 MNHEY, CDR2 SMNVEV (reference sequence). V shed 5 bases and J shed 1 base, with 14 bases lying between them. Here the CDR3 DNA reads TGTGCCAGCAGTCCCCAGACAGCCTATAACTATGGCTACACCTTC. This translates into CASSPQTAYNYGYTF.

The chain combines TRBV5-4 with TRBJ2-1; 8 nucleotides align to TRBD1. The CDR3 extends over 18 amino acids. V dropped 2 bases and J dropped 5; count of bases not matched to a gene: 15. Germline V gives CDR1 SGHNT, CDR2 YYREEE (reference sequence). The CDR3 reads CASSFDFSNYRGDNEQFF. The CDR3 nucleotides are TGTGCCAGCAGCTTTGACTTCTCGAATTACAGGGGGGACAATGAGCAGTTCTTC. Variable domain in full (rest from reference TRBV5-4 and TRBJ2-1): ETGVTQSPTHLIKTRGQQVTLRCSSQSGHNTVSWYQQALGQGPQFIFQYYREEENGRGNFPPRFSGLQFPNYSSELNVNALELDDSALYLCASSFDFSNYRGDNEQFFGPGTRLTVL.

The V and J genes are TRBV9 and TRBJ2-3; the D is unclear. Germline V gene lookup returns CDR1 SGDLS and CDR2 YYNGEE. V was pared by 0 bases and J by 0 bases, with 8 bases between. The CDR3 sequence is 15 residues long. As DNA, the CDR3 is TGTGCCAGCAGCGTAGGAGCGTCTAGCACAGATACGCAGTATTTT. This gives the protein CASSVGASSTDTQYF.

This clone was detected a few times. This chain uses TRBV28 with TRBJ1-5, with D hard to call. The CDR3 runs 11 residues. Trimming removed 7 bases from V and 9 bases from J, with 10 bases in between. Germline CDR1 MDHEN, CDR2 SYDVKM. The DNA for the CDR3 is TGTGCCAGCACAGCTCGGGGGCCCCAGCATTTT. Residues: CASTARGPQHF.

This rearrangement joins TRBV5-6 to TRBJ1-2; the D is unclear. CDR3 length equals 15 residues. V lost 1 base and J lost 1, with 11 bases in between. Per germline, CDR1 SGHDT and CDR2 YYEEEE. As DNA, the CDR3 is TGTGCCAGCAGCTTGCCCGGGTCCCGTAACTATGGCTACACCTTC. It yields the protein CASSLPGSRNYGYTF. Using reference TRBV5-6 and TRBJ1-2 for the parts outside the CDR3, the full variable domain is DAGVTQSPTHLIKTRGQQVTLRCSPKSGHDTVSWYQQALGQGPQFIFQYYEEEERQRGNFPDRFSGHQFPNYSSELNVNALLLGDSALYLCASSLPGSRNYGYTFGSGTRLTVV.

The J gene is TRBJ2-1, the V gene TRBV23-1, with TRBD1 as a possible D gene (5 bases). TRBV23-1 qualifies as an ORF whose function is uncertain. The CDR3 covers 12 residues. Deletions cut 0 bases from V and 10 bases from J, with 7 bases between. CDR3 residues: CASSQSTDEQFF. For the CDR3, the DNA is TGCGCCAGCAGTCAATCGACAGACGAGCAGTTCTTC.

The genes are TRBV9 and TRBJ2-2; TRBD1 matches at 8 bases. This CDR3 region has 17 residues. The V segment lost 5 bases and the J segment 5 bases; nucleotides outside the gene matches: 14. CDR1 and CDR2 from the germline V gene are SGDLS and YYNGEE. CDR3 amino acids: CASSHNLRTGWTGELFF. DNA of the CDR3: TGTGCCAGCAGTCATAATTTGAGGACAGGGTGGACCGGGGAGCTGTTTTTT. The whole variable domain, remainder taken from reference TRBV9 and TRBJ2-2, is DSGVTQTPKHLITATGQRVTLRCSPRSGDLSVYWYQQSLDQGLQFLIQYYNGEERAKGNILERFSAQQFPDLHSELNLSSLELGDSALYFCASSHNLRTGWTGELFFGEGSRLTVL.

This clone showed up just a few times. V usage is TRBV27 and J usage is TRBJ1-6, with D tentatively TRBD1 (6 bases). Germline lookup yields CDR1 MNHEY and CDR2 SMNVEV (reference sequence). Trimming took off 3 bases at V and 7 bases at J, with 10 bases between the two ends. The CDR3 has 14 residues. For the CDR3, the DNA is TGTGCCAGCAGTTTGGACAGCCCAAATTCACCCCTCCACTTT. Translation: CASSLDSPNSPLHF.